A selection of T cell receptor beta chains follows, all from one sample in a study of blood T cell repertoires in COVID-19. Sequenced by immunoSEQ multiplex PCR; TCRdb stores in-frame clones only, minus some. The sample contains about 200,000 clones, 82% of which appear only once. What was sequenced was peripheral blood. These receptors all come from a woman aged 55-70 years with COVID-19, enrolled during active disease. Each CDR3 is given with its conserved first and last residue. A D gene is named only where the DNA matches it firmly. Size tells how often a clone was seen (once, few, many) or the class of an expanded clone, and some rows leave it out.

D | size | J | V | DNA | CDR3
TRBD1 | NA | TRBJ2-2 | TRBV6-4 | TGTGCCAGCAGTCAGGGGGCAGGCACCGGGGAGCTGTTTTTT | CASSQGAGTGELFF
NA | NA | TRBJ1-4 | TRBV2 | TGTGCCAGCAGTGAACAGGGGTTTCTTGAAAAACTGTTTTTT | CASSEQGFLEKLFF
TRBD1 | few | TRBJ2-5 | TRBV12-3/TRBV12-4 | TGTGCCAGCAGTTTAAGGGGGCAGGAGACCCAGTACTTC | CASSLRGQETQYF
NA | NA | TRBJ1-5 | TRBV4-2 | TGTGCCAGCAGCCAAGACAGGGTGGGTCAGCCCCAGCATTTT | CASSQDRVGQPQHF
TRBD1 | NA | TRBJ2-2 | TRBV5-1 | TGCGCCAGCAGAACGGCGCAGGGGGCCGGGGAGCTGTTTTTT | CASRTAQGAGELFF
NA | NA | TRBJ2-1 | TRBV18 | TGTGCCAGCCATCCGGATTCGGGGAATTCCTACAATGAGCAGTTCTTC | CASHPDSGNSYNEQFF
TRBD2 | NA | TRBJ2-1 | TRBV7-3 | TGTGCCAGCGGTCTAGGGACTAGCAATGAGCAGTTCTTC | CASGLGTSNEQFF
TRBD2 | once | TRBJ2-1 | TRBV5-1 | TGCGCCAGCAGCCTGGGTCGCGGGAGGGCCAATGAGCAGTTCTTC | CASSLGRGRANEQFF
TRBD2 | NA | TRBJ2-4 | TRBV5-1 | TGCGCCAGCAGCTTAGAACCGGCGGGGGATAACATTCAGTACTTC | CASSLEPAGDNIQYF
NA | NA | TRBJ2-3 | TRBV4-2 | TGTGCCAGCAGCCAAGTACTTGCCGGAGATACGCAGTATTTT | CASSQVLAGDTQYF
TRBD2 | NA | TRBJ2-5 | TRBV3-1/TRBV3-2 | TGTGCCAGCAGTGGACTAGCGGAAGAGACCCAGTACTTC | CASSGLAEETQYF
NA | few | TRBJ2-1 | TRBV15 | TGTGCCACCAGCAGACGGACAGGGCTAGGGCGGGAGATTGGGGAGCAGTTCTTC | CATSRRTGLGREIGEQFF
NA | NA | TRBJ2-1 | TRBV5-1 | TGCGCCAGCAGCTTGCGGGACAAGTTCAATGAGCAGTTCTTC | CASSLRDKFNEQFF
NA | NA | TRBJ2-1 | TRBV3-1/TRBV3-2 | TGTGCCAGCAGCTCCCGGCGGGACAATGAGCAGTTCTTC | CASSSRRDNEQFF
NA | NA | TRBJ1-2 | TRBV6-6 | TGTGCCAGCAGTTACTCTCCAGGGGACTATGGCTACACCTTC | CASSYSPGDYGYTF
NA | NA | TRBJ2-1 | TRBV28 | TGTGCCAGCAGTGAACCGGGAAGCAACAATGAGCAGTTCTTC | CASSEPGSNNEQFF
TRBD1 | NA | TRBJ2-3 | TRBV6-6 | TGTGCCAGCAAGACAGCAGGGGGCATGACAGATACGCAGTATTTT | CASKTAGGMTDTQYF
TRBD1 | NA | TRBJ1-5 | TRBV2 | TGTGCCAGCAGTGGCGACAGGGGCCCGGGGCCCCAGCATTTT | CASSGDRGPGPQHF
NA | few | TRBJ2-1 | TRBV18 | TGTGCCAGCTCACCACTCGGGAACTTAAATGAGCAGTTCTTC | CASSPLGNLNEQFF
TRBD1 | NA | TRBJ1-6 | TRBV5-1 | TGCGCCAGCAGCACAGAGGGGACAGGGCCAGGGTCACCCCTCCACTTT | CASSTEGTGPGSPLHF
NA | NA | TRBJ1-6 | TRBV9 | TGTGCCAGCAGCGTAGTAGGAGACAGCTATAATTCACCCCTCCACTTT | CASSVVGDSYNSPLHF
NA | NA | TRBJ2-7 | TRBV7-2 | TGTGCCAGCAGCCGGGACTTTTCCTACGAGCAGTACTTC | CASSRDFSYEQYF
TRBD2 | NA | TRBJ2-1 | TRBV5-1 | TGCGCCAGCAGCTTACCGACTAGCGGGGGTCGAGACTACAATGAGCAGTTCTTC | CASSLPTSGGRDYNEQFF
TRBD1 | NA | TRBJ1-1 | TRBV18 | TGTGCCAGCTCACCACGACAGGGGGGCGCAATTAACACTGAAGCTTTCTTT | CASSPRQGGAINTEAFF
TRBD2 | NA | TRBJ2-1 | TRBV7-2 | TGTGCCAGCAGCCCCACAGGGCTAGCGGGGGACTATTGGAATGAGCAGTTCTTC | CASSPTGLAGDYWNEQFF
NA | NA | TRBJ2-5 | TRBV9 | TGTGCCAGCAGCGTACGGAGGGGCGAACAAGAGACCCAGTACTTC | CASSVRRGEQETQYF
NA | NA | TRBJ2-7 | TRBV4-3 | TGCGCCAGCAGCCAAGAAAGGAGGGACGGGCAGTACTTC | CASSQERRDGQYF
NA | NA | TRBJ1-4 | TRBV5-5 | TGTGCCAGCAGCTGGGCCACTAATGAAAAACTGTTTTTT | CASSWATNEKLFF
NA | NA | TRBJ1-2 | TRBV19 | TGTGCCAGTAGTCTCGGTACGGGACTGTTCTATGGCTACACCTTC | CASSLGTGLFYGYTF
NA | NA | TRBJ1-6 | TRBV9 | TGTGCCAGCAGCGTATCGCAGGGCATCGTTTCACCCCTCCACTTT | CASSVSQGIVSPLHF
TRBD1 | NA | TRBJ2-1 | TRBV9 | TGTGCCAGCAGCGTACAGGGGGCCTACAATGAGCAGTTCTTC | CASSVQGAYNEQFF
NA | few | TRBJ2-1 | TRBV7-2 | TGTGCCAGCAGCTATACTGCTAGCCAACTCTACAATGAGCAGTTCTTC | CASSYTASQLYNEQFF
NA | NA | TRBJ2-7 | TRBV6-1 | TGTGCCAGCAGTGAATGGGGACTTAGCAAGGGTCTCTACGAGCAGTACTTC | CASSEWGLSKGLYEQYF